This T cell receptor (beta chain) was obtained from a study of blood T cells in healthy people across ages. The study, taken as a whole, reports: Leaving the PBMCs unsorted stopped any conclusive comparison of naive versus antigen-experienced cells.

Primed by a sample-barcoded 5' primer and a J-beta primer mix, a second PCR proceeded for roughly 7 to 11 cycles. All cDNA molecules were each tagged by a template-switch adaptor with 12 random nucleotides. MiXCR, applied by TCRdb to the 5' RACE reads, yields one record per CDR3 protein. Here the sample spans some 780,000 distinct CDR3 sequences, more than 55% being singletons. Trimming left V 3 bases short and J 6 bases short, with 20 bases between. The CDR3 totals 17 residues. The germline gives CDR1 MDHEN, CDR2 SYDVKM. Turning to this clonotype: Its antigen is unidentified.

Researchers collected around 10 milliliters of peripheral blood from every single donor. This TCR was sampled from a man between 35 and 55 years old in good health. The sequencing sample was made of blood. This chain joins TRBV28 and TRBJ2-2; weak D call: TRBD2 (6 bases). This CDR3 is CASSFSPGAWRAGELFF. For the CDR3, the DNA is TGTGCCAGCAGTTTTTCCCCGGGAGCGTGGAGGGCCGGGGAGCTGTTTTTT.